These 9 T cell receptor beta chains originate from one sample sequenced in a study of T cell responses to AZD1222 COVID-19 vaccine. The assay was immunoSEQ multiplex PCR, and TCRdb's table has in-frame clones only and misses some. This sample has 180,000 or so clones, with approximately 94% found just once. The input for sequencing was peripheral blood, taken on day 0 of AZD1222 vaccination. These receptors were collected from an adult in good health.

The chain combines TRBV7-8 with TRBJ2-7; tentatively, D is TRBD2 (6 bases). Trimming left V 5 bases short and J 2 bases short, with 10 bases between. This CDR3 has 13 residues. Germline values: CDR1 SGHVS, CDR2 FQNEAQ. CDR3 bases: TGTGCCAGCAGCCGGGGACTCGCCTACGAGCAGTACTTC. Translating it yields CASSRGLAYEQYF.

The chain employs TRBV4-2 and TRBJ1-5; no reliable D call. Germline values: CDR1 LGHNA, CDR2 YNFKEQ. CDR3 length equals 18 residues. V lost 2 bases and J 1 base, leaving 18 bases between the germline ends. The CDR3 loop is CASSQSWAGGLSNQPQHF. CDR3 nucleotide sequence: TGTGCCAGCAGCCAAAGTTGGGCAGGCGGCCTAAGCAATCAGCCCCAGCATTTT.

The chain uses TRBV7-3 and TRBJ2-3, with TRBD1 identical over 10 bases. This CDR3 has 15 amino acids. Germline V gene lookup returns CDR1 SGHTA and CDR2 FQGTGA. The V and J ends lost 6 bases and 6 bases, in that order; junction bases with no gene match: 9. The CDR3 region has the DNA TGTGCCAGCAGTTACGACAGGGGGCGCTCGGATACGCAGTATTTT. Translated, it gives CASSYDRGRSDTQYF.

A note on this clone: The sample carries other DNA sequences with the same CDR3. V usage is TRBV5-4 and J usage is TRBJ1-1, with D uncertain. The CDR3 is 14 residues long. Germline V lookup: CDR1 SGHNT, CDR2 YYREEE (reference sequence). V shed 0 bases and J shed 2 bases, with 8 bases lying between them. The CDR3 protein is CASSLVGSNTEAFF. The CDR3 coding sequence is TGTGCCAGCAGCTTGGTCGGGTCAAACACTGAAGCTTTCTTT.

The V gene is TRBV7-9, the J gene TRBJ1-1, with 7 nucleotides matching TRBD1. Trimming cost V 1 base and J 5 bases; bases outside gene matches: 4. The CDR3 totals 14 residues. Germline CDR1 SEHNR, CDR2 FQNEAQ (reference sequence). The CDR3 is CASSLEGGKTEAFF. The CDR3, as DNA: TGTGCCAGCAGCTTAGAAGGGGGCAAAACTGAAGCTTTCTTT.

V is TRBV4-1 and J is TRBJ1-1; no firm D call. The V end was cut by 0 bases, the J end by 4 bases, with 12 bases between. This CDR3 comprises 15 residues. Per germline, CDR1 MGHRA and CDR2 YSYEKL. CDR3 DNA sequence: TGCGCCAGCAGCCAAGATGTTTCCAGTCCCACTGAAGCTTTCTTT. Protein: CASSQDVSSPTEAFF.

The count of this clone is one. This chain joins TRBV28 and TRBJ1-2, with D unclear. Trimming removed 5 bases from V and 8 bases from J, with 12 bases in between. This CDR3 contains 12 residues. CDR1 MDHEN and CDR2 SYDVKM come from the germline V gene. The CDR3 DNA reads as TGTGCCAGCAGTGGCCCGGTGGGCGGCTACACCTTC. Its translation: CASSGPVGGYTF.

The J gene is TRBJ1-5, the V gene TRBV7-9; D ambiguous. Germline CDR1 reads SEHNR; CDR2 reads FQNEAQ (reference sequence). V lost 0 bases and J 4 bases, leaving 13 bases between the germline ends. There are 16 residues in the CDR3. In nucleotides, the CDR3 is TGTGCCAGCAGCTTAGCAGGACCCCGAGCAAATCAGCCCCAGCATTTT. Residues: CASSLAGPRANQPQHF.

V usage is TRBV5-4 and J usage is TRBJ2-3; 8 nucleotides agree with TRBD2. CDR1 SGHNT and CDR2 YYREEE come from the germline V gene (reference sequence). The V gene end was trimmed by 4 bases and the J gene end by 5 bases; junction bases not matched to a gene: 12. The CDR3 spans 16 residues. CDR3 residues: CASSLGAGGRRDTQYF. CDR3 nucleotide sequence: TGTGCCAGCAGCCTGGGCGCGGGAGGCCGCAGAGATACGCAGTATTTT.